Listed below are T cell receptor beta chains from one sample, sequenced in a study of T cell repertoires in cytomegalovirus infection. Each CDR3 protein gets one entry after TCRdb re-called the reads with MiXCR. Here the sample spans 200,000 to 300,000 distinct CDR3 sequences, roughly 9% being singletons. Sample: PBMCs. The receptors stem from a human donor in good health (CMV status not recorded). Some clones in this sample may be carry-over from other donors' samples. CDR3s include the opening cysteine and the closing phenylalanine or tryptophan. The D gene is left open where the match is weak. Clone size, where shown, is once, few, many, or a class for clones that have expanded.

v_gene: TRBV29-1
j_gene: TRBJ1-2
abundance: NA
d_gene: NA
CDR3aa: CSADVRESYYGYTF
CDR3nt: TGCAGCGCCGACGTCAGGGAAAGCTACTATGGCTACACCTTC

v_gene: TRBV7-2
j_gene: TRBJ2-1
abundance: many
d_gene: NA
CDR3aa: CASSPRRDYNEQFF
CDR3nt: TGTGCCAGCAGCCCCCGGAGGGACTACAATGAGCAGTTCTTC

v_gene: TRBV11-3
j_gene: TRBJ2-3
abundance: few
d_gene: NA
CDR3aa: CASSLGPYTDTQYF
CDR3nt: TGTGCCAGCAGCTTAGGACCATACACAGATACGCAGTATTTT

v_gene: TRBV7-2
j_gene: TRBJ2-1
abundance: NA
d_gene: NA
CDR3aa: CASSLWLEHNEQFF
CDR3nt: TGTGCCAGCAGCTTATGGCTTGAACATAATGAGCAGTTCTTC

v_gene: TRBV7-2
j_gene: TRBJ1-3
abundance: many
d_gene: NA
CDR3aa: CASSLVQNTIYF
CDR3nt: TGTGCCAGCAGCTTAGTCCAAAACACCATATATTTT

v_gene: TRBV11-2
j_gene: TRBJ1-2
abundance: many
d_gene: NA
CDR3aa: CASSWGAGAPGAGYTF
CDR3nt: TGTGCCAGCAGCTGGGGCGCCGGGGCCCCGGGAGCCGGCTACACCTTC

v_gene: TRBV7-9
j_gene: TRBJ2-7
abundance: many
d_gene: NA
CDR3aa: CASSLGPGQTRSYEQYF
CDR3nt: TGTGCCAGCAGCTTAGGTCCCGGGCAGACTCGCTCCTACGAGCAGTACTTC

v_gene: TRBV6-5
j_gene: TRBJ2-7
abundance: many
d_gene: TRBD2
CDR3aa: CASTPGGGHEQYF
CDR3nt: TGTGCCAGCACCCCCGGGGGGGGCCACGAGCAGTACTTC

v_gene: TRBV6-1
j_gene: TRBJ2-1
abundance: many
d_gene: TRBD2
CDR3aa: CASSEAGTSGRPSTYNEQFF
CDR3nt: TGTGCCAGCAGTGAAGCGGGGACTAGCGGGAGGCCAAGCACCTACAATGAGCAGTTCTTC

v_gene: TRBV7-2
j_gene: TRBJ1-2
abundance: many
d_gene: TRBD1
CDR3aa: CASRTGLYGYTF
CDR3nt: TGTGCGAGCAGGACAGGGCTCTATGGCTACACCTTC

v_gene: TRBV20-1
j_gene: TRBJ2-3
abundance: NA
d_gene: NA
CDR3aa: CSASGKSDTQYF
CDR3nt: TGCAGTGCTAGCGGGAAAAGTGATACGCAGTATTTT

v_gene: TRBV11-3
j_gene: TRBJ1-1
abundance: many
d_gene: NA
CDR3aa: CASSRGGVNTEAFF
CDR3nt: TGTGCCAGCAGCCGAGGGGGGGTGAACACTGAAGCTTTCTTT

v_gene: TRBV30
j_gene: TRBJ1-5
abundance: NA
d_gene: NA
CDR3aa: CAWRSGAVNQPQHF
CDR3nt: TGTGCCTGGAGATCAGGGGCCGTTAATCAGCCCCAGCATTTT

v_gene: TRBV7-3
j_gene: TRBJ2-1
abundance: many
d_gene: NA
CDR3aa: CASSFGQRQDEQFF
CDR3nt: TGTGCCAGCAGCTTTGGACAGAGGCAGGATGAGCAGTTCTTC

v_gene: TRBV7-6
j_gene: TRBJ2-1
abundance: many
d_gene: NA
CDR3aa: CASSLSRLGEQFF
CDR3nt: TGTGCCAGCAGCTTGTCTAGACTCGGTGAGCAGTTCTTC

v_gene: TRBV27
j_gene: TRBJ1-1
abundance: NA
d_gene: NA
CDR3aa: CASSLKMGTEAFF
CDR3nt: TGTGCCAGCAGTTTAAAAATGGGGACTGAAGCTTTCTTT

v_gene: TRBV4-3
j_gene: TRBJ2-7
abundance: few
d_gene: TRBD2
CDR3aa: CASSQVGAGGPHEQYF
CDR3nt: TGCGCCAGCAGCCAAGTCGGAGCGGGAGGGCCCCACGAGCAGTACTTC

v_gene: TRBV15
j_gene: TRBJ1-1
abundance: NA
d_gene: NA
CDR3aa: CATSRGVQDEGTEAFF
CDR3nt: TGTGCCACCAGCAGAGGGGTACAGGATGAGGGCACTGAAGCTTTCTTT

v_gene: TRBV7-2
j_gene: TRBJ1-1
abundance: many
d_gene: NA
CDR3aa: CASSPARGRVAEAFF
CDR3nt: TGTGCCAGCAGTCCTGCGAGGGGTAGGGTTGCTGAAGCTTTCTTT

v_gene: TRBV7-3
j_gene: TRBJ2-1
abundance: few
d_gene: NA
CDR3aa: CASRVAGGGLYNEQFF
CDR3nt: TGTGCCAGCAGGGTTGCGGGCGGGGGCCTCTACAATGAGCAGTTCTTC

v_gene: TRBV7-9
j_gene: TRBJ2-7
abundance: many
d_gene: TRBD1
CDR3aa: CASSRGQTSYEQYF
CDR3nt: TGTGCCAGCAGTCGGGGACAGACCTCCTACGAGCAGTACTTC

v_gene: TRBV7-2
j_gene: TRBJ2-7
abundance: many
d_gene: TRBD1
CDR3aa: CASSLSGTDAYEQYF
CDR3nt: TGTGCCAGCAGCTTATCAGGGACAGATGCCTACGAGCAGTACTTC